The source of this T cell receptor beta chain is a study of T cells in Graves' hyperthyroidism and ophthalmopathy (dated by TCRdb to between 2017 and 2020). At the level of the whole study: Peripheral blood was collected at initial diagnosis, before any treatment. Prospective prediction of ophthalmopathy was tested in an independent validation cohort consisting of some 20 hyperthyroidism patients and around 16 patients who later progressed to ophthalmopathy. In several Graves' hyperthyroidism patients, the study also compared T-cell repertoires from thyroid tissue with T-cell repertoires from blood. The approximately 100 discovery patients were randomly divided into training and test sets at a 7:3 ratio. TCR Vbeta CDR3 sequencing of some 140 peripheral blood samples (approximately 44 ophthalmopathy, some 75 hyperthyroidism and roughly 17 progressor patients) is reported in the paper. TCR V-J signatures able to tell the groups apart were searched for in a discovery cohort of 100 or so patients, of whom fewer than 45 had Graves' ophthalmopathy and 55 to 65 had stable Graves' hyperthyroidism. Once sampling was done, hyperthyroidism patients were given methimazole at a starting dose of 30 mg daily, whereas ophthalmopathy patients were given high-dose intravenous methylprednisolone. Overall results and qualifications from the work: Sample size was not statistically predetermined, and blinding of investigators to group allocation was not performed. During validation, the model predicted progression to ophthalmopathy a median of approximately six months ahead of onset, with almost 71% sensitivity and roughly 75% specificity. In cross-validation, a model built on a 13 V-J signature told ophthalmopathy apart from stable hyperthyroidism with about 90% sensitivity and 81% to 82% specificity, and in testing the same model reached 80%/75%. Most expanded thyroid clonotypes (frequency above 0.001) were also detected in blood, a finding suggesting that blood repertoires may reflect thyroid immune responses.

Stable Graves' hyperthyroidism was defined as no progression to ophthalmopathy during 18 months of follow-up. The hyperthyroidism patients were between 18 and 65 years old and newly diagnosed, with a disease duration of less than 2 months. The study excluded patients with uncontrolled infections, other autoimmune diseases, pregnancy or lactation. Clinical symptoms, serum thyroxine and TRAb, thyroid ultrasound, and orbital computed tomography formed the basis for the diagnoses. PBMCs were separated from roughly 9.3 ml of fresh peripheral blood using Ficoll-Paque density gradient centrifugation. Total RNA was extracted with Trizol reagent, and quality was checked on an Agilent 2100 Bioanalyzer. The TCR beta CDR3 regions were amplified from the RNA transcripts. The first round of RT-PCR for the TCR CDR3 was performed with the HTBI primer set and the Qiagen OneStep RT-PCR kit. A second multiplex PCR round built the libraries, followed by size selection and purification. Libraries were sequenced paired-end with 100 bp reads on an Illumina HiSeq2000. In the original analysis: SOAPnuke was used to process the raw data, with reads discarded if the reads contained adapters or uncalled bases, had a mean Phred below 15, or lacked an exact constant-primer or identifier match. COPE v1.2.5 was used to merge high-quality paired reads, and clonotypes were defined as unique nucleotide sequences. MiTCR v1.1 was used to align the clonotypes against IMGT TRBV, TRBD and TRBJ reference segments. Analysis was restricted to V-J combinations with a frequency above 0.0001, which covered roughly 99% of repertoires. The TCS score was defined as F50 (clonal expansion) divided by E x V (chaos), with BLOSUM62-based TCRdist calculated between CDR3 peptides within each V-J. Welch's t-statistics and random forest reduced 514 V-J features to around 14, which were used in a naive Bayes classifier (R e1071). The public reads were quality trimmed at Q25 with fastp and then assembled into clones with MiXCR by TCRdb, keeping productive beta chains. Rows matching on CDR3 protein sequence are summarized as one entry with the most common DNA and genes. The V and J calls and clone size come from TCRdb's table, not from the authors' own analysis. The sample data list approximately 530,000 distinct CDR3 sequences, and over 15% of these were observed just once. The top ten clones comprise 15% to 20% of the sample.

This clonotype was picked up a small number of times. Its antigen target is currently unknown. The record has no base qualities; no much larger clone is one base away. From a lookup of the germline V gene (reference sequence), CDR1 and CDR2 are MNHEY and SMNVEV. V trim: 4 bases; J trim: 1 base; unmatched bases: 15. From the cysteine up to the phenylalanine, the CDR3 has a length of 19 residues. Only the CDR3 DNA stays, 57 bases, in frame from base 1. This TCR came from a woman aged 18 to 35 with Graves' hyperthyroidism. The material sequenced was blood. The rearrangement combines TRBV27 with TRBJ2-3; 9 nucleotides in the junction match TRBD1. At the DNA level, the sequence is TGTGCCAGCAGTTACGAGCTCCTACAGGGGGCTTCGGGCACAGATACGCAGTATTTT. The translation is CASSYELLQGASGTDTQYF.